This T cell receptor beta chain was recovered during a study of graft-versus-host responses after intestinal transplantation. After removal of 2 bases from V and 4 bases from J, the junction contained 3 bases not matched to a gene. CDR1 SGHTA and CDR2 FQGNSA come from the germline V gene. This CDR3 spans 15 amino acids. The repertoire was sequenced with immunoSEQ multiplex PCR; TCRdb's copy has only in-frame clones and lacks some. The table records approximately 38,000 clones, roughly 87% of them present only once. Material: PBMCs, obtained about 990 days after transplant. The chain is built from TRBV7-2 and TRBJ2-2; 8 positions match TRBD2. The receptor's source is a human patient who received an intestinal transplant, so some T cells may come from the graft donor. The DNA of the CDR3 is TGTGCCAGCAGCTTACCACTAGCGGTCACCGGGGAGCTGTTTTTT. Residues: CASSLPLAVTGELFF.